A single sample is the source of the 3 T cell receptor beta chains below, sequenced in a study of read filtering for tumor transcriptome and immune sequencing. This library used about 360 ng RNA and molecular barcoded adaptors spanning alpha/delta and beta/gamma chains. TCRdb fed the reads into MiXCR, producing one record per CDR3 protein. The sample consists of some 40,000 distinct CDR3 sequences, over 9.5% of them appearing once. The source material was a population of CD138-negative cells sorted from bone marrow. The receptors shown here come from a donor aged 40 or older with multiple myeloma.

This clonotype turned up a few times. A much bigger clone sits one base away, suggesting this may be a read error. V gene TRBV7-9 combines with J gene TRBJ2-1; no definite D call. The CDR3 is 16 amino acids. Germline lookup yields CDR1 SEHNR and CDR2 FQNEAQ (reference sequence). The CDR3: CASSLDGRPGGNEQSF. The DNA for the CDR3 is TGTGCCAGCAGCTTAGACGGCAGGCCCGGTGGTAATGAGCAGTCCTTC.

Comments on this clonotype: Only one base separates this from a far larger clonotype, so it likely reflects a read error. This chain connects TRBV3-1 to TRBJ2-3; 10 bases map to TRBD1. CDR3 length equals 16 residues. J gave up 8 bases and V 5 bases, and 13 bases lay outside the gene matches. Germline V gene lookup returns CDR1 LGHDT and CDR2 YNNKEL (reference sequence). The CDR3 spells CASSLTGGAPRGTQYF. The CDR3 DNA is TGTGCCAGCAGCTTGACAGGGGGCGCACCCAGGGGTACGCAGTATTTT.

Concerning this clonotype: A much bigger clone sits one base away, suggesting this may be a read error. The chain has TRBV5-1 and TRBJ2-7; 11 bases match TRBD1. The length of the CDR3 is 15 residues. Germline trimming cut 2 bases from V and 2 bases from J; bases unmatched to any gene: 3. Germline values: CDR1 SGHRS, CDR2 YFSETQ. As DNA, the CDR3 is TGCGCCAGCAGCTTACCGGGACAGGGGGCCTACGAGCAGTACTTC. This gives the protein CASSLPGQGAYEQYF. The full variable domain, completed using reference TRBV5-1 and TRBJ2-7, is KAGVTQTPRYLIKTRGQQVTLSCSPISGHRSVSWYQQTPGQGLQFLFEYFSETQRNKGNFPGRFSGRQFSNSRSEMNVSTLELGDSALYLCASSLPGQGAYEQYFGPGTRLTVT.